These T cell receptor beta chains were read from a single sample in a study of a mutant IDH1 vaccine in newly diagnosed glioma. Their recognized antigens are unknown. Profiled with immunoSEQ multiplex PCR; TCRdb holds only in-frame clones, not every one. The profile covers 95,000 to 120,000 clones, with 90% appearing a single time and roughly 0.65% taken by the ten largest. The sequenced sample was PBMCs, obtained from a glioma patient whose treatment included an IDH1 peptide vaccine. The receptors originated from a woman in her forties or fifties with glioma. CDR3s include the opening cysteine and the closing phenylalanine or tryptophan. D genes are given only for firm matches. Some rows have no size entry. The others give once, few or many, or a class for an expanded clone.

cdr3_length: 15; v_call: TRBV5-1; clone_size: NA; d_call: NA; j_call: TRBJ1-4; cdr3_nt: TGCGCCAGCAGCGCGGCGGGCTCGGGGAGTGAAAAACTGTTTTTT; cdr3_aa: CASSAAGSGSEKLFF
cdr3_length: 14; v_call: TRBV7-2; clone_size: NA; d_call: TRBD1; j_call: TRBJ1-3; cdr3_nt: TGTGCCAGCAGCCGACAGGGGATCGGAGACACCATATATTTT; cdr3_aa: CASSRQGIGDTIYF
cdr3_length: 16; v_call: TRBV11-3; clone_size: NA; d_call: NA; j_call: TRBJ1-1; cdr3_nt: TGTGCCAGCAGCTTAAATCCCCCGGGACAGAACACTGAAGCTTTCTTT; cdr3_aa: CASSLNPPGQNTEAFF
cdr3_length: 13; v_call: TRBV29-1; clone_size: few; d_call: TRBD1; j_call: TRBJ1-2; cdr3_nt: TGCAGCGTTTCTTGGGACAGGGATCCTGGCTACACCTTC; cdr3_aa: CSVSWDRDPGYTF
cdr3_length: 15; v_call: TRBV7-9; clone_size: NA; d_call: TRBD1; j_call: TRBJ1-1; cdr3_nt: TGTGCCAGCAGTCCTATCACAGGGGTGGACACTGAAGCTTTCTTT; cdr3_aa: CASSPITGVDTEAFF
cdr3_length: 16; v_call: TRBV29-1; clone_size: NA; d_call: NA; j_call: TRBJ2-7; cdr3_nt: TGCAGCGTTGATAACGGAAGCCGCCACCCCTTCTACGAGCAGTACTTC; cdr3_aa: CSVDNGSRHPFYEQYF
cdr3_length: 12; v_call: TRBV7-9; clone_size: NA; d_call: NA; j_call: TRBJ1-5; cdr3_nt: TGTGCCAGCAGCTCCCGCGCCGGGCCCCAGCATTTT; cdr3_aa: CASSSRAGPQHF
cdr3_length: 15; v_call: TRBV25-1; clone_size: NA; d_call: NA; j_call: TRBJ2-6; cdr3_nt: TGTGCCAGCAGTGTCAGGAGCTCTGGGGCCAACGTCCTGACTTTC; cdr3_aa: CASSVRSSGANVLTF
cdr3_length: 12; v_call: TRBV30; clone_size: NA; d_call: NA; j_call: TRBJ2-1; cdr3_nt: TGTGCCTGGAGTGTACGAGATGCTGAGCAGTTCTTC; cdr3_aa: CAWSVRDAEQFF
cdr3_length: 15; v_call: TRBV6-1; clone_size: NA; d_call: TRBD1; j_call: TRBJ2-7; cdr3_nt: TGTGCCAGCAGCCTTCTTAGGACAGGGTCAGGGGAGCAGTACTTC; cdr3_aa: CASSLLRTGSGEQYF
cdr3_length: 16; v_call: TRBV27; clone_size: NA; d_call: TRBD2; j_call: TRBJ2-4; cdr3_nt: TGTGCCAGCAGTTCCCTAGCGGGAGTAGGCAAAAACATTCAGTACTTC; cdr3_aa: CASSSLAGVGKNIQYF
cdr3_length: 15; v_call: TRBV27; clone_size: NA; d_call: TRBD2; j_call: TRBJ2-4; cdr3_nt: TGTGCCAGCAGTTTAGTAGCGGGAGTTTTGAACATTCAGTACTTC; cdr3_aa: CASSLVAGVLNIQYF
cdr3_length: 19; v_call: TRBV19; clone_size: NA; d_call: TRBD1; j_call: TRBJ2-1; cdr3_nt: TGTGCCAGTAGTACCCTGGGACAGGGAAAAGGGAGCTCCTACAATGAGCAGTTCTTC; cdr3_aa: CASSTLGQGKGSSYNEQFF
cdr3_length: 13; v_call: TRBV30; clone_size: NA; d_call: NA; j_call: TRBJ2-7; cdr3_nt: TGTGCCTGGAGGAAGGACACCTCCTACGAGCAGTACTTC; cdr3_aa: CAWRKDTSYEQYF
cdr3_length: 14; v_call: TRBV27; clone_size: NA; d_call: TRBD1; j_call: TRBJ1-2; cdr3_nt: TGTGCCAGCAGACTCCCTGGGACAGGGAATGGCTACACCTTC; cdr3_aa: CASRLPGTGNGYTF
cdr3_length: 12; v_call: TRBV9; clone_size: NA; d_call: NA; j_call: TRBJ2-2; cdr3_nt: TGTGCCAGCAGCGTACGAAGCGGGGAGCTGTTTTTT; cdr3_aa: CASSVRSGELFF
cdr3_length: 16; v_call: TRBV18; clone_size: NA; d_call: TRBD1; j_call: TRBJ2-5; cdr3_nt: TGTGCCAGCTCACCGGGGGACAGGGGCCAGGAAGAGACCCAGTACTTC; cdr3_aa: CASSPGDRGQEETQYF
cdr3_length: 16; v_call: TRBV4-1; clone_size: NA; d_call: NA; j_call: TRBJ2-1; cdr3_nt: TGCGCCAGCAGCCAATCGCAAGGATACTCCTACAATGAGCAGTTCTTC; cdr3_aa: CASSQSQGYSYNEQFF
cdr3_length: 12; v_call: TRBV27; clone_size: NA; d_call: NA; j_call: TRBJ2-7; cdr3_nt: TGTGCCAGCGGGGTTTATCCCTACGAGCAGTACTTC; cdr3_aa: CASGVYPYEQYF
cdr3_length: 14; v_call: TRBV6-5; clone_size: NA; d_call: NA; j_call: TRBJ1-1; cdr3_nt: TGTGCCAGCTACGCCCCAGAAGGTGGGACTGAAGCTTTCTTT; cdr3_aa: CASYAPEGGTEAFF
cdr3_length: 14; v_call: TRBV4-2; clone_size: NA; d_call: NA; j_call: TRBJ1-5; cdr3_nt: TGTGCCAGCAGCCAAAGGCTCCAGGGTCAGCCCCAGCATTTT; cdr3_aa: CASSQRLQGQPQHF
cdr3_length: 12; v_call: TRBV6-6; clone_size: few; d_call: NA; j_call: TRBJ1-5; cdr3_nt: TGTGCCAGCGAGGCCGGCCATCAGCCCCAGCATTTT; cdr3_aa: CASEAGHQPQHF
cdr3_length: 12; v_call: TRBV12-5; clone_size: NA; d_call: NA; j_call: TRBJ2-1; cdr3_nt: TGTGCTAGTGGTTTGGTATACAATGAGCAGTTCTTC; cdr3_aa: CASGLVYNEQFF
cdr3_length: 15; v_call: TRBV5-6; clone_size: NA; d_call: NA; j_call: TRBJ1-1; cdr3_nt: TGTGCCAGCAGCTTGGGCGTCGGCGGGAACACTGAAGCTTTCTTT; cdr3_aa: CASSLGVGGNTEAFF
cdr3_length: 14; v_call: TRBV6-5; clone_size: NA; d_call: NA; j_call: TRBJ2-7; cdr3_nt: TGTGCCAGCAGTTACGAACAGGTCACCTACGAGCAGTACTTC; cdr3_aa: CASSYEQVTYEQYF
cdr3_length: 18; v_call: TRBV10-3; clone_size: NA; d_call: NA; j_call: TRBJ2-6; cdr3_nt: TGTGCCATCAGTGAAGAGCTGAGGGTATCCTCTGGGGCCAACGTCCTGACTTTC; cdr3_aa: CAISEELRVSSGANVLTF
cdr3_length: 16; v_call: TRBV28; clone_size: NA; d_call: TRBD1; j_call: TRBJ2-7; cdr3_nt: TGTGCCAGCAGTTTATTCGGACAGGTGGGCTCCTACGAGCAGTACTTC; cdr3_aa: CASSLFGQVGSYEQYF
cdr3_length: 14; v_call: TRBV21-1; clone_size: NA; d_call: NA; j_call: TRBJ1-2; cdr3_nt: TGTGCCAGCAGCTATCGGGACAGTATCTATGGCTACACCTTC; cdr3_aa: CASSYRDSIYGYTF
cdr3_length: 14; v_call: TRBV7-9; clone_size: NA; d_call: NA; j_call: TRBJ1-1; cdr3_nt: TGTGCCAGCAGCTTAGCAGGGTTTGGCACTGAAGCTTTCTTT; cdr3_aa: CASSLAGFGTEAFF
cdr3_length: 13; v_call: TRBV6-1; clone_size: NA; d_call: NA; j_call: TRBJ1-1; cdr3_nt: TGTGCCAGCAGCACACAGGGTAGGTCTGAAGCTTTCTTT; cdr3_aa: CASSTQGRSEAFF
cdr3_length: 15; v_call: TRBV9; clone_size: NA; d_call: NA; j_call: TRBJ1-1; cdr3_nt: TGTGCCAGCAGCGAGGGGCGGACGGGGAACACTGAAGCTTTCTTT; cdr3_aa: CASSEGRTGNTEAFF
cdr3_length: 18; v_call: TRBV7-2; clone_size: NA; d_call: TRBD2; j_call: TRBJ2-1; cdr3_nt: TGTGCCAGCAGCTTAAGACCGGCGGGGGGCTTGTCCTACAATGAGCAGTTCTTC; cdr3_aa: CASSLRPAGGLSYNEQFF
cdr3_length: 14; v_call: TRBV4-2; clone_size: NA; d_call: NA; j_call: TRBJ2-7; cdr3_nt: TGTGCCAGCAGCCAAGAACAGCTCTCCTACGAGCAGTACTTC; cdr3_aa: CASSQEQLSYEQYF
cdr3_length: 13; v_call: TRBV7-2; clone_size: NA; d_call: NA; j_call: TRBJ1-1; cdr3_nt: TGTGCCAGCAGCTTCGGCGGGGTTACTGAAGCTTTCTTT; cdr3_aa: CASSFGGVTEAFF
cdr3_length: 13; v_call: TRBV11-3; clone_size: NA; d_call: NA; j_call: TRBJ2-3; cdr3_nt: TGTGCCAGCAGCTTAGACCTTTGGGATACGCAGTATTTT; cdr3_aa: CASSLDLWDTQYF
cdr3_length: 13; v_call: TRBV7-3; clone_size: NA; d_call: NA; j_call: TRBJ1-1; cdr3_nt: TGTGCCAGCAGCTCCACAGTGAACACTGAAGCTTTCTTT; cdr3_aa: CASSSTVNTEAFF